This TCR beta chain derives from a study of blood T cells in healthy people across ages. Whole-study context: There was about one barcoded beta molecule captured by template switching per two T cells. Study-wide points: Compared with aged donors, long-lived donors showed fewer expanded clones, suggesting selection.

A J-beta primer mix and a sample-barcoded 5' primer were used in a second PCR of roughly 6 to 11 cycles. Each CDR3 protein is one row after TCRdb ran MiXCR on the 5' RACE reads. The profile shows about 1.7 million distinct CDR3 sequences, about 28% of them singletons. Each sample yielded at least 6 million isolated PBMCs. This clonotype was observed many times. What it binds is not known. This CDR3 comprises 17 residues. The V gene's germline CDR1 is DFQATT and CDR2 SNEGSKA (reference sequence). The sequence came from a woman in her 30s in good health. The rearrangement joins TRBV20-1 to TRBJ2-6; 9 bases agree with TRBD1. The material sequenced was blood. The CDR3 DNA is TGCAGGAACATGAAAAACGGACAGGGGTCTGGGGCCAACGTCCTGACTTTC. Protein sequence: CRNMKNGQGSGANVLTF.